The clone carrying this T cell receptor beta chain was picked up many times. The sample is drawn from a study of T-cell memory formation after mild COVID-19. The V end was cut by 5 bases, the J end by 4 bases, with 20 bases between. Germline values: CDR1 KGHDR, CDR2 SFDVKD. The CDR3 spans 16 residues. A 5'RACE reaction primed in the constant segment made cDNA libraries of TCR alpha and TCR beta, and these carried sample barcodes and UMIs. TCRdb analysed the 5' RACE reads with MiXCR anew, one entry per CDR3 protein. Among 470,000 or so distinct CDR3 sequences listed, approximately 18% were seen once. The sample taken for sequencing was PBMCs or a T cell subset sorted from them (not recorded which). The TCR originated in an adult woman who had mild COVID-19 (a few samples of this study predate the infection). Cell type and time point are not known. The chain combines TRBV24-1 with TRBJ2-7, with D unclear. This chain's CDR3 is CATSGEAGAKEYEQYF. The CDR3 DNA sequence: TGTGCCACCAGTGGGGAAGCAGGAGCCAAAGAATACGAGCAGTACTTC.